These 2 T cell receptor beta chains were all obtained from the same sample, sequenced in a study of T cells in tuberculosis. Time point specified: new active TB diagnosis, blood taken before or within 7 days of starting treatment. Sequencing was performed with immunoSEQ multiplex PCR; in TCRdb, only in-frame clones are kept and a portion is missing. The data contain 25,000 to 35,000 clones, under 95% of them seen just once; the ten biggest clones take up under 7%. Sequenced material: PBMCs, taken at tuberculosis diagnosis. All receptors derive from an adult with tuberculosis.

V gene TRBV5-1 combines with J gene TRBJ1-1; D is undetermined. V lost 0 bases and J lost 2, with 14 bases in between. From germline, CDR1 is SGHRS and CDR2 YFSETQ. The CDR3 extends over 16 amino acids. The CDR3 spells CASSLASGRRNTEAFF. The CDR3 nucleotides read TGCGCCAGCAGCTTGGCCTCGGGTAGGAGAAACACTGAAGCTTTCTTT.

This chain uses TRBV13 with TRBJ2-1, with D possibly matching TRBD2 (6 bases). The CDR3 runs 14 residues. Germline V gene lookup returns CDR1 PRHDT and CDR2 FYEKMQ (reference sequence). V was shortened by 8 bases and J by 0 bases, with 11 bases between the two germline ends. DNA of the CDR3: TGTGCCAGCGATCAAGCGGGCTCCTACAATGAGCAGTTCTTC. Its translation is CASDQAGSYNEQFF.